This record looks at one TCR beta chain sequence and its context. This sample is drawn from a study of T cells after yellow fever vaccination. About the research overall: Each low-cell-number fraction was prepared by means of SMART-Seq v4 Ultra Low Input.

TCRdb called the 5' RACE reads again in MiXCR, with one record for every CDR3 protein. The sample contains roughly 94,000 distinct CDR3 sequences, around 9.8% of which appear only once. Overall study findings and caveats: Subsequent booster samples again held most clones from primary vaccination (nearly 98% CD4, 85% to 90% CD8). Some clonotypes, a small share, were shared between CD4 and CD8 compartments.

CDR1 is LGHDT and CDR2 is YNNKEL in the germline V gene (reference sequence). This CDR3 contains 13 residues. V was clipped by 0 bases and J by 5 bases, with 8 bases between them. The receptor was isolated from a man between 18 and 35 years old who received the YFV17D yellow fever vaccine. Material: CD8+ T cells not binding an NS4B(214-222) dextramer, sorted from PBMCs, obtained approximately 16 days after the first yellow fever vaccination. This chain links TRBV3-1 with TRBJ2-7; D remains unclear. CDR3 DNA: TGTGCCAGCAGCCAAGAAAGAGGCGACGAGCAGTACGTC. This encodes CASSQERGDEQYV.